This TCR beta chain was observed in a study of shared clonotypes between healthy human individuals. This clone was counted many times. Its antigen is currently unknown. CDR1 and CDR2 (germline): MDHEN, SYDVKM. Germline trimming cut 7 bases from V and 0 bases from J; bases unmatched to any gene: 5. The CDR3 length is 15 residues. TCRdb's copy holds only in-frame clones and misses some; the assay was immunoSEQ multiplex PCR. Of approximately 340,000 clones listed, more than 60% are singletons. The study, taken as a whole, reports: Incompleteness in sorted-subset sequencing, despite large depth, was shown by rarefaction.

The split of CD4+ cells yielded CD45RA+ naive and CD45RA-negative memory subsets. The rearrangement links TRBV28 to TRBJ2-7, with 11 bases matching TRBD2. The source of this sequence is a man under 40 in good health. The sequenced sample was memory CD4+ T cells sorted from blood. The sample's subset: CD45RA-negative fraction. CDR3 residues: CASNISGRGSYEQYF. The CDR3 DNA sequence: TGTGCCAGCAATATTAGCGGGAGGGGCTCCTACGAGCAGTACTTC.